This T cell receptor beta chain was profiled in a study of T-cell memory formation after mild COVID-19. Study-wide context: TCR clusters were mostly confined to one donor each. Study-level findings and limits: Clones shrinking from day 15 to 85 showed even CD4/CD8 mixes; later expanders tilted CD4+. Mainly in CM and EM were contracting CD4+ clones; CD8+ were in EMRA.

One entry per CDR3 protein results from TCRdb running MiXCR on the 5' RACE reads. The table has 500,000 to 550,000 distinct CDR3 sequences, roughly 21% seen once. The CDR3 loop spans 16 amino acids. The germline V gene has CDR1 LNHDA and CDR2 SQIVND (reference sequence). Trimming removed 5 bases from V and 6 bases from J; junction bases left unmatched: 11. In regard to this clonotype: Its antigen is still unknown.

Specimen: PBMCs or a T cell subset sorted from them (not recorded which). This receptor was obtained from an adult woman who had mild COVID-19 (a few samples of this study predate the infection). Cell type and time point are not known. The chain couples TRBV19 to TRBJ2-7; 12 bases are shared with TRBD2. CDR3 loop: CASSPRLGLAGGEQYF. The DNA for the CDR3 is TGTGCCAGTAGTCCTCGTCTGGGACTAGCGGGTGGCGAGCAGTACTTC.